Shown below are 9 T cell receptor beta chains from a single sample sequenced in a study of shared clonotypes between healthy human individuals. CD45RO-negative, CCR7-positively selected cells formed the naive CD8 fraction, excluding terminally differentiated effector memory CD45RA+ cells. Assay used: immunoSEQ multiplex PCR; TCRdb lists only in-frame clones, some missing. The sample carries approximately 590,000 clones, just under 97% recorded once. Sample: naive CD8+ T cells sorted from blood. Receptors originate from a woman in her twenties or thirties in good health.

V is TRBV4-1 and J is TRBJ2-7; TRBD2 matches at 10 bases. Unmatched junction bases numbered 8, after V lost 4 bases and J lost 2 bases. The length of the CDR3 is 16 residues. Germline V CDR1 and CDR2: MGHRA, YSYEKL. For the CDR3, the DNA is TGCGCCAGCAGCCTACTTGGACTAGCGGAGACCTACGAGCAGTACTTC. This encodes CASSLLGLAETYEQYF.

This chain links TRBV27 with TRBJ2-7, with 9 bases fitting TRBD1. The V segment lost 2 bases and the J segment 5 bases; nucleotides outside the gene matches: 10. The CDR3 loop spans 16 amino acids. Looked up from germline, CDR1 is MNHEY and CDR2 is SMNVEV (reference sequence). The CDR3 sequence: CASSLGPGQGYHEQYF. CDR3 sequence (DNA): TGTGCCAGCAGTTTAGGCCCCGGACAGGGGTACCACGAGCAGTACTTC.

The chain employs TRBV30 and TRBJ2-3; D call uncertain. The ends were cut back, 0 bases at V and 6 bases at J, with 16 bases in the middle. CDR3 length equals 15 residues. Germline assignment: CDR1 GTSNPN and CDR2 SVGIG (reference sequence). DNA of the CDR3: TGTGCCTGGAGTGTTCACGACGGATTCTCGGATACGCAGTATTTT. It codes for CAWSVHDGFSDTQYF.

V usage is TRBV5-1 and J usage is TRBJ2-5, with 7 bases matching TRBD1. Losses at the gene ends were 3 bases for V and 2 bases for J; bases not matched to a gene: 4. The length of the CDR3 is 14 residues. Germline-derived CDR1 and CDR2 are SGHRS and YFSETQ. The CDR3 spells CASSSQGPQETQYF. CDR3 coding DNA: TGCGCCAGCAGCTCACAGGGGCCTCAAGAGACCCAGTACTTC.

V is TRBV12-1 and J is TRBJ2-2; the table names TRBD2, a call not compared with the DNA. TRBV12-1 has pseudogene status. The CDR3 is 17 residues long. CDR3 region: CASSPVPAGGDTGELFF. In nucleotides, the CDR3 is TGTGCCAGCAGCCCCGTTCCCGCGGGAGGAGACACCGGGGAGCTGTTTTTT.

This chain links TRBV29-1 with TRBJ2-5; D gene unclear. The DNA end is more similar to TRBJ2-7, so the J call may be wrong. The CDR3 runs 12 residues. Germline V lookup: CDR1 SQVTM, CDR2 ANQGSEA. Here the CDR3 reads CSVEDTAYEQYF. The CDR3 DNA reads as TGCAGCGTTGAAGACACAGCCTACGAGCAGTACTTC.

The chain recombines TRBV4-1 with TRBJ2-7; D possibly corresponds to TRBD2 (5 bases). Germline V gene lookup returns CDR1 MGHRA and CDR2 YSYEKL. V was trimmed by 3 bases and J by 0 bases, leaving 18 bases between them. The CDR3 runs 17 residues. The CDR3 here is CASSQLGEWESSYEQYF. Here the CDR3 DNA reads TGCGCCAGCAGCCAGTTGGGTGAGTGGGAGAGCTCCTACGAGCAGTACTTC.

This sequence joins TRBV7-2 and TRBJ2-7, with a weak D call TRBD2 (6 bases). The CDR3 contains 14 residues. Trimming took 6 bases from V and 2 from J, leaving 14 bases between them. Per germline, CDR1 SGHTA and CDR2 FQGNSA. The DNA of the CDR3 is TGTGCCAGCAGTTTTGCGGGGCCAGCCTACGAGCAGTACTTC. Residues: CASSFAGPAYEQYF.

The V and J genes are TRBV28 and TRBJ2-1; the D gene is possibly TRBD1 (6 bases). This CDR3 contains 13 residues. The V end lost 7 bases, the J end lost 3 bases, and 10 bases lay between the germline ends. CDR1 is MDHEN and CDR2 is SYDVKM in the germline V gene. The DNA for the CDR3 is TGTGCCAGCAAGGGGGTCGGCTACAATGAGCAGTTCTTC. Amino acids: CASKGVGYNEQFF.